This TCR beta chain was identified in a study of T cells in Graves' hyperthyroidism and ophthalmopathy. Points from the study as a whole: Before onset, by a median of approximately 6.8 months, the model predicted ophthalmopathy.

RNA transcripts served as the template for amplifying TCR beta CDR3 regions. Primed by the HTBI set, a first-round RT-PCR was run on the TCR CDR3. TCRdb called the multiplex PCR reads again in MiXCR, with one record for every CDR3 protein. The sample includes more than 650,000 distinct CDR3 sequences, around 13% of them seen just once. About this clonotype itself: What it binds is not known.

The source of this sequence is a woman aged 18-29 years with Graves' hyperthyroidism. Sequenced sample: blood.

The CDR3 spells CASSLAGLVAGELFF. The CDR3 DNA reads TGTGCCAGCAGCTTAGCGGGACTAGTGGCCGGGGAGCTGTTTTTT. The V call is TRBV7-2, the J call TRBJ2-2; TRBD2 aligns across 8 bases. After removal of 0 bases from V and 6 bases from J, the junction contained 3 bases not matched to a gene. This CDR3 comprises 15 residues. CDR1 and CDR2 (germline): SGHTA, FQGNSA.